The 7 T cell receptor beta chains reported below all come from one sample, sequenced in a study of T cell responses to AZD1222 COVID-19 vaccine. TCRdb keeps only in-frame clones here, not all; method: immunoSEQ multiplex PCR. The data show some 160,000 clones, just under 95% seen once. The sample was peripheral blood, taken on day 0 of AZD1222 vaccination. All receptors derive from an adult in good health.

This rearrangement joins TRBV7-3 to TRBJ2-1; possibly TRBD2 for D (6 bases). The CDR3 has 14 residues. The V and J ends lost 3 bases and 7 bases respectively, with 13 bases between them. Germline V gene data show CDR1 as SGHTA and CDR2 as FQGTGA. This CDR3 is CASSFSSDSNEQFF. The CDR3 DNA reads as TGTGCCAGCAGCTTTTCTAGCGATTCTAATGAGCAGTTCTTC.

This chain links TRBV15 with TRBJ2-7; 10 nucleotides agree with TRBD1. V shed 0 bases and J 4 bases; nucleotides not matched to a gene: 3. Germline V gene data show CDR1 as LNHNV and CDR2 as YYDKDF (reference sequence). There are 15 residues in the CDR3. In nucleotides, the CDR3 is TGTGCCACCAGCAGAGATCCGGGACAGGGGTACGAGCAGTACTTC. Its translation: CATSRDPGQGYEQYF.

The chain joins TRBV5-4 to TRBJ2-2; unclear D gene. Trimming pared 3 bases from V and 0 bases from J, leaving 15 bases between. The germline gives CDR1 SGHNT, CDR2 YYREEE (reference sequence). CDR3 length equals 17 residues. The CDR3 here is CASSWKTSGANTGELFF. In DNA, the CDR3 is TGTGCCAGCAGCTGGAAGACGAGTGGAGCGAACACCGGGGAGCTGTTTTTT.

The chain couples TRBV4-1 to TRBJ2-5; either TRBD1 or TRBD2 may fit D (6 bases each). Germline V lookup: CDR1 MGHRA, CDR2 YSYEKL. This CDR3 is 15 amino acids long. Trimming took 0 bases from V and 4 from J, leaving 12 bases between them. CDR3 DNA sequence: TGCGCCAGCAGCCAAGATACGGGGGCGGGAGAGACCCAGTACTTC. Translation: CASSQDTGAGETQYF.

The chain is built from TRBV2 and TRBJ1-2; no clear D. Trimming stripped 3 bases from V and 0 bases from J, with 8 bases between. Germline assignment: CDR1 SNHLY and CDR2 FYNNEI. This CDR3 is built from 14 residues. The CDR3 nucleotides are TGTGCCAGCAGTGACACCTGGGCTAACTATGGCTACACCTTC. Translated, it gives CASSDTWANYGYTF.

A single count supports this clone. Other DNA sequences of this sample code for an identical CDR3. V and J are TRBV7-8 and TRBJ1-1; no firm D call. The CDR3 has 14 amino acids. CDR1 and CDR2 from the germline V gene are SGHVS and FQNEAQ. Trimming shortened V by 5 bases and J by 1 base, and 11 bases separated the two germline ends. Written as DNA, the CDR3 is TGTGCCAGCAGCCTAGTAGCTGGGAACACTGAAGCTTTCTTT. This translates into CASSLVAGNTEAFF.

This chain joins TRBV7-2 and TRBJ1-6; no definite D call. Per the germline V gene, CDR1 is SGHTA and CDR2 is FQGNSA. V was shortened by 4 bases and J by 3 bases, with 4 bases between the two germline ends. The CDR3 extends over 13 amino acids. In DNA form, the CDR3 reads TGTGCCAGCAGCTGGAGCTATAATTCACCCCTCCACTTT. It specifies CASSWSYNSPLHF.